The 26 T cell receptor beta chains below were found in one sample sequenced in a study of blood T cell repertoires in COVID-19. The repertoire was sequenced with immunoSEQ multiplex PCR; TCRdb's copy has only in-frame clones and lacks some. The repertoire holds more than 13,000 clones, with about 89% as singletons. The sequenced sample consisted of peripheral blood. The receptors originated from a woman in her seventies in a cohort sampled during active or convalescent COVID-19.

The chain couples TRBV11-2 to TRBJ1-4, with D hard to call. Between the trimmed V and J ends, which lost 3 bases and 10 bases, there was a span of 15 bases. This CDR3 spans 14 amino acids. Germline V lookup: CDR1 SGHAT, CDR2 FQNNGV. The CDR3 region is CASSLGAYAGKLFF. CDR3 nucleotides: TGTGCCAGCAGCTTGGGAGCTTACGCGGGAAAACTGTTTTTT.

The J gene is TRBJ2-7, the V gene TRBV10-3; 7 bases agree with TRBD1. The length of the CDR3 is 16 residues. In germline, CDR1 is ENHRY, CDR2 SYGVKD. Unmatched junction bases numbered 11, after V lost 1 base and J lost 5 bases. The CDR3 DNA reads TGTGCCATCAGTGAGTTGGGGACAGCTGGAGATGACGAGCAGTACTTC. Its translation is CAISELGTAGDDEQYF.

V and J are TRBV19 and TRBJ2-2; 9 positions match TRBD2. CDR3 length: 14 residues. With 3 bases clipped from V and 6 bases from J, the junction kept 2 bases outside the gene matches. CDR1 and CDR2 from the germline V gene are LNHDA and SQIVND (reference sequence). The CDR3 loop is CASSIGGGAGELFF. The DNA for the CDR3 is TGTGCCAGTAGTATCGGCGGGGGGGCCGGGGAGCTGTTTTTT.

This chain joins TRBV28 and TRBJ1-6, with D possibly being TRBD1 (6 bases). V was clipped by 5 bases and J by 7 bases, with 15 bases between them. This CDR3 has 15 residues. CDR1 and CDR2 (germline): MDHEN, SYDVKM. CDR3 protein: CASSPLGQWNSPLHF. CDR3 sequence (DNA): TGTGCCAGCAGTCCACTAGGACAGTGGAATTCACCCCTCCACTTT.

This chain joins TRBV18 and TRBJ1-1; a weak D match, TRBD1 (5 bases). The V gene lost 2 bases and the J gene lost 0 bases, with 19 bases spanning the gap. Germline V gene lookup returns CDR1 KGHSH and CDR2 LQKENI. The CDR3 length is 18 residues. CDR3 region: CASSPYSLSRGMNTEAFF. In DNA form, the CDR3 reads TGTGCCAGCTCACCATACAGCCTCTCAAGGGGAATGAACACTGAAGCTTTCTTT.

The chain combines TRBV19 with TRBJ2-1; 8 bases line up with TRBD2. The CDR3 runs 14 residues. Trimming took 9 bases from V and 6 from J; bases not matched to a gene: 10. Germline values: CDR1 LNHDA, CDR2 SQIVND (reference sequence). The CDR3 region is CASSRGGRGNEQFF. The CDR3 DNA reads TGTGCCAGCAGCCGGGGGGGCCGAGGCAATGAGCAGTTCTTC.

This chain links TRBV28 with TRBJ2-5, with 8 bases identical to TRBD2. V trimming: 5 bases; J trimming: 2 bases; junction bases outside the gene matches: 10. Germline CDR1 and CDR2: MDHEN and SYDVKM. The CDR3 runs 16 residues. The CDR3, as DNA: TGTGCCAGCAGTCCAGGACTAGCCCCCTATCAAGAGACCCAGTACTTC. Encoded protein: CASSPGLAPYQETQYF.

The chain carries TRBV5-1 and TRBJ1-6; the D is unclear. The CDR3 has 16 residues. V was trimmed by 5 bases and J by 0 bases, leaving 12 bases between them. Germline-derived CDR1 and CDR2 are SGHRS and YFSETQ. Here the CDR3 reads CASSAGRVSYNSPLHF. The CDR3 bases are TGCGCCAGCAGTGCCGGGAGGGTCTCCTATAATTCACCCCTCCACTTT.

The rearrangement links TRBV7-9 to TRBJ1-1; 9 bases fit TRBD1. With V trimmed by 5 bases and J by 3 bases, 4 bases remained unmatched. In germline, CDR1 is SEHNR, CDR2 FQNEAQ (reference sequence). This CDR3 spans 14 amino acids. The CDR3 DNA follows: TGTGCCAGCAGCCCCCGACAGGGGGACACTGAAGCTTTCTTT. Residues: CASSPRQGDTEAFF.

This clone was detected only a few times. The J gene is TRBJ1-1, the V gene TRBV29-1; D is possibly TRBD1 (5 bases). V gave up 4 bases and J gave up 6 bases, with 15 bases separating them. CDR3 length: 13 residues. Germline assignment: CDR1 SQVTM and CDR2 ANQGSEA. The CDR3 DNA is TGCAGCGTTGGGGCGGGGGATGGGGCTGAAGCTTTCTTT. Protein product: CSVGAGDGAEAFF.

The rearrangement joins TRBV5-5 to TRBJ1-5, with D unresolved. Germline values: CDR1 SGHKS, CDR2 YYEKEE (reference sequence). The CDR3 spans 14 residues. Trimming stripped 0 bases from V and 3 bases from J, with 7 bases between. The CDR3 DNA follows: TGTGCCAGCAGCTTGGGACAAGACAATCAGCCCCAGCATTTT. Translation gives CASSLGQDNQPQHF.

For the CDR3, the DNA is TGTGCCAGCAGCTTAGGACCCGGTCTACTGGGGCTTAAGGCCCAGTACTTC. It translates to CASSLGPGLLGLKAQYF. This chain joins TRBV7-2 and TRBJ2-5; D is possibly TRBD1 (5 bases). The CDR3 is made up of 17 amino acids. Trimming removed 1 base at V and 9 bases at J, with 24 bases between. Germline V gives CDR1 SGHTA, CDR2 FQGNSA.

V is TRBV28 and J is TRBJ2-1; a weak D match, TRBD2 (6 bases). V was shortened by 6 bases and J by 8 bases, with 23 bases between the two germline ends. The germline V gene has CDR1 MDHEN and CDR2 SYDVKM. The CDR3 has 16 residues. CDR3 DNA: TGTGCCAGCAGCACACGGGGTAGCGGCCTTCGAGATGAGCAGTTCTTC. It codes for CASSTRGSGLRDEQFF.

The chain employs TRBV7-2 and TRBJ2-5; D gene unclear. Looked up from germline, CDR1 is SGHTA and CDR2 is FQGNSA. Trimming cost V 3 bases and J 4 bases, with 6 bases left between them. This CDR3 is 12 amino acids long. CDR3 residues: CASSFVRETQYF. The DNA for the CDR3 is TGTGCCAGCAGCTTTGTCCGAGAGACCCAGTACTTC.

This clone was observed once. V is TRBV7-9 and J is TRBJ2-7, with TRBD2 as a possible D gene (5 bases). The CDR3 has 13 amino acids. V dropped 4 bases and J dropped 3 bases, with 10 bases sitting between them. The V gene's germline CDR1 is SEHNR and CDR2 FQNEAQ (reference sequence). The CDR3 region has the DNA TGTGCCAGCAGCTCGGGGTCCCGCTACGAGCAGTACTTC. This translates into CASSSGSRYEQYF.

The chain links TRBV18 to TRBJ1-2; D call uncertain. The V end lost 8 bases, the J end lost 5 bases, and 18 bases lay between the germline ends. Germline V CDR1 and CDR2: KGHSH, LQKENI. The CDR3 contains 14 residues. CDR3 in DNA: TGTGCCAGCCTCACCTCGACGAGCGGGTATGGCTACACCTTC. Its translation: CASLTSTSGYGYTF.

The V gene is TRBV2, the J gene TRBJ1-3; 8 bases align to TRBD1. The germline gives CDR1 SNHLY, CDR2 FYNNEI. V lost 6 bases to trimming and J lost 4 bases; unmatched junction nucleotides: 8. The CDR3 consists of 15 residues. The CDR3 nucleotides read TGTGCCAGCAGACCTCAGGGGGCGCGCGGAAACACCATATATTTT. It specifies CASRPQGARGNTIYF.

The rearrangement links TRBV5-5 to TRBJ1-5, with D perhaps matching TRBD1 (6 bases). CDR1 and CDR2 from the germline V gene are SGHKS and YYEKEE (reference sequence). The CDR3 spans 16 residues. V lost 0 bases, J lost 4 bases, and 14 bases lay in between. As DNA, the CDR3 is TGTGCCAGCAGCTTGGATGCCAGGGGAATGAATCAGCCCCAGCATTTT. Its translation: CASSLDARGMNQPQHF.

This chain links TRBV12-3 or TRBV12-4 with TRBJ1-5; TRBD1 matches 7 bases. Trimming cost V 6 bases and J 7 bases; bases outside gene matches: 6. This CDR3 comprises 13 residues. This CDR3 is CASRVIGGQPQHF. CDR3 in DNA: TGTGCCAGCAGGGTCATAGGGGGCCAGCCCCAGCATTTT.

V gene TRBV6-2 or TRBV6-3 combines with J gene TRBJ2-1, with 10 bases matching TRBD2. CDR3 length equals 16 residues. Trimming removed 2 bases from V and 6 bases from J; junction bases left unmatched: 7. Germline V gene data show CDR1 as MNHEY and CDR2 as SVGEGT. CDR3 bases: TGTGCCAGCAGTTACACAAGCGGGGGGGCCTTCAATGAGCAGTTCTTC. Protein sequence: CASSYTSGGAFNEQFF.

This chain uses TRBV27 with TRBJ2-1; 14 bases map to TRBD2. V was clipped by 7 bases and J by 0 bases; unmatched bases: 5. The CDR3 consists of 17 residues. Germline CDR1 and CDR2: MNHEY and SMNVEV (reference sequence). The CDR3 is CASIRTSGGRSYNEQFF. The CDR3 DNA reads TGTGCCAGCATCCGGACTAGCGGGGGGCGCTCCTACAATGAGCAGTTCTTC.

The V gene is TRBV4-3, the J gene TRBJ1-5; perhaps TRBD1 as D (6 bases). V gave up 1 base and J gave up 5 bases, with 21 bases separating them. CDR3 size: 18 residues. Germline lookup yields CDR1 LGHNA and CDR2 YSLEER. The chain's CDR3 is CASSQAPAWGGRDQPQHF. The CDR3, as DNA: TGCGCCAGCAGCCAAGCTCCCGCTTGGGGGGGGCGTGATCAGCCCCAGCATTTT.

The CDR3 loop reads CAWGGNRGAETQYF. In DNA form, the CDR3 reads TGTGCCTGGGGTGGGAACAGGGGTGCGGAGACCCAGTACTTC. The gene calls are TRBV30 and TRBJ2-5; 7 bases are a match to TRBD1. Germline V gene lookup returns CDR1 GTSNPN and CDR2 SVGIG (reference sequence). V shed 5 bases and J 5 bases; nucleotides not matched to a gene: 11. CDR3 length: 14 amino acids.

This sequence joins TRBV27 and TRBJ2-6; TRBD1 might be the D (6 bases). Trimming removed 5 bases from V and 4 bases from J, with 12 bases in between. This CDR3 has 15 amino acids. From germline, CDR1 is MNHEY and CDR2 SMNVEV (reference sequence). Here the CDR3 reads CASSLTGSGANVLTF. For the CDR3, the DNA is TGTGCCAGCAGTCTCACAGGGTCAGGGGCCAACGTCCTGACTTTC.

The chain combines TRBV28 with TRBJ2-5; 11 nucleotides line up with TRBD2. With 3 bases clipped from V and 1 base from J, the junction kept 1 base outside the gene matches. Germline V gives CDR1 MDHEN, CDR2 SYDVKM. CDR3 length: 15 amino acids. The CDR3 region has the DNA TGTGCCAGCAGTTTGCTAGCGGGGGGCCAAGAGACCCAGTACTTC. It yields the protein CASSLLAGGQETQYF.

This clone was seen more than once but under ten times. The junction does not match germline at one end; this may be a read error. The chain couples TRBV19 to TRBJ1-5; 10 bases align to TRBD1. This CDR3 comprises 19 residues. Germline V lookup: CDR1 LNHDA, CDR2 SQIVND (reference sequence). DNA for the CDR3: TGTGCCAGTTGTATGGGGGACAGGGGCATGTATAGCCTTGAGGAGCCCCAGCATTTT. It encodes CASCMGDRGMYSLEEPQHF.